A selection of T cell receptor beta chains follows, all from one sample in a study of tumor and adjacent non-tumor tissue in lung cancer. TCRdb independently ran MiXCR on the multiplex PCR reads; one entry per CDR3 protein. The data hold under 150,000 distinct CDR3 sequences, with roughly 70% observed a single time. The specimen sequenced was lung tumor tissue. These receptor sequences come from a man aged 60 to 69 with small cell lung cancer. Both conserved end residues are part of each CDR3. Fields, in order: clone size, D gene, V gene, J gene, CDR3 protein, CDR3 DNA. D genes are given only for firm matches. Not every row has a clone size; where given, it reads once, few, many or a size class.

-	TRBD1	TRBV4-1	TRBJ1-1	CATSGGRRTEAFF	TGCGCCACCTCAGGGGGGCGAAGGACTGAAGCTTTCTTT
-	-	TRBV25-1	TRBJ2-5	CASSDRGMGRETQHF	TGTGCCAGCAGTGATAGAGGGATGGGGCGTGAGACCCAGCACTTC
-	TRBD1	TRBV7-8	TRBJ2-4	CASSFAGTEVLAKNIQYF	TGTGCCAGCAGCTTTGCCGGGACAGAGGTTCTAGCCAAAAACATTCAGTATTTC
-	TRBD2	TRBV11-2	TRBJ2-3	CASSSGTSGRDTQYF	TGTGCCAGCAGCTCAGGGACTAGCGGGAGAGATACACAGTATTTT
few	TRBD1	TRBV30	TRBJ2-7	CAWIRAGGFYEQYF	TGTGCCTGGATTAGGGCAGGGGGCTTCTACGAGCAGTACTTC
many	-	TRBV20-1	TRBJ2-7	CSARPRDTLMEQYF	TGCAGTGCTAGACCCCGGGACACTTTGATGGAGCAGTACTTC
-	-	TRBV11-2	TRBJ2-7	CASSVASSDSYEQYF	TGTGCCAGCAGCGTAGCTTCTAGCGACTCTTACGAGCAGTATTTC
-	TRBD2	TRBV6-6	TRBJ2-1	CASREASGLYNEQFF	TGTGCCAGCAGAGAAGCTAGCGGATTATACAATGAGCAGTTCTTC
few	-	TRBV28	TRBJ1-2	CASSVRGYGYTF	TGTGCCAGCAGTGTTAGGGGGTATGGCTACACCTTC
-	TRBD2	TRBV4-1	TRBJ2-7	CASSPGLAGGPGKQYF	TGCGCCAGCAGCCCTGGACTAGCGGGAGGGCCCGGGAAGCAGTACTTC
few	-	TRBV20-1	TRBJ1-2	CSARVQGNYGYTF	TGCAGTGCTAGAGTCCAGGGCAACTATGGCTACACCTTC
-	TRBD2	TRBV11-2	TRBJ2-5	CASSFAQGLAFETQYF	TGTGCCAGCAGCTTTGCCCAGGGACTAGCATTTGAGACCCAGTACTTC
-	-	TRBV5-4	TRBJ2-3	CASSLADFADTQYF	TGTGCCAGCAGCTTGGCCGACTTTGCGGATACGCAGTATTTT
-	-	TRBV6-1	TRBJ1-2	CANQEGYGYTF	TGTGCCAACCAGGAGGGCTATGGCTACACCTTC
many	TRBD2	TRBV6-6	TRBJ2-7	CASSYFLGTSGRAGYEQYF	TGTGCCAGCAGTTACTTTCTCGGGACTAGCGGGAGGGCAGGATACGAGCAGTACTTC
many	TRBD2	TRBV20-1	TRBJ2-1	CSARPGLAINEQFF	TGCAGTGCTAGACCCGGACTAGCGATAAATGAGCAGTTCTTC
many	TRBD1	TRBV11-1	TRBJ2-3	CASRGTGMDTQYF	TGTGCCAGCAGAGGGACAGGGATGGATACGCAGTATTTT
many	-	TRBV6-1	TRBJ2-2	CASTTLGGINTGELFF	TGTGCCAGCACTACCCTGGGCGGGATTAACACCGGGGAGCTGTTTTTT
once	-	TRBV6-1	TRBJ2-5	CASSRRNQETQYF	TGTGCCAGCAGTCGTAGGAACCAAGAGACCCAGTACTTC
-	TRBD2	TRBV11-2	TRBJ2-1	CARNLGLAGNNEQFF	TGTGCCAGGAACTTAGGGCTAGCGGGAAACAATGAGCAGTTCTTC
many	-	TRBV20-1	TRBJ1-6	CSASSGTKGYNSPLHF	TGCAGTGCTAGTTCCGGGACAAAGGGCTATAATTCACCCCTCCACTTT
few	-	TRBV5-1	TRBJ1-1	CASSLDPRAEAFF	TGCGCCAGCAGCTTGGACCCCAGGGCTGAAGCTTTCTTT
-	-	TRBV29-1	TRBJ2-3	CSVRIAVLTDTRYF	TGTAGCGTTCGAATAGCGGTGCTCACAGATACGCGGTATTTT
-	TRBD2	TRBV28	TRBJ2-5	CASSSLRREVQETQYF	TGTGCCAGCAGTTCCTTAAGGCGGGAGGTCCAAGAGACCCAGTACTTC
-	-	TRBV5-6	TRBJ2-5	CASSQWTSARETQYF	TGTGCCAGCAGCCAATGGACCAGCGCGAGAGAGACCCAGTACTTC
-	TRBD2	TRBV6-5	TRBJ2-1	CASSSIRSGTRYNEQFF	TGTGCCAGCAGCTCCATACGTAGCGGGACGCGATACAATGAGCAGTTTTTC
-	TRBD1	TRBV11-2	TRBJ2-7	CASRSGGSEQYF	TGTGCCAGCAGATCAGGGGGTTCGGAGCAGTACTTC